These 17 T cell receptor beta chains came from one sample sequenced in a study of CXCR3 chemokines and chemotherapy response in bladder cancer. Via MiXCR, TCRdb re-called the PCR reads, giving one row per CDR3 protein. The repertoire holds 8,000 or so distinct CDR3 sequences, with about 12% as singletons. Sample collection occurred from a patient whose treatment included neoadjuvant chemotherapy. The receptors originated from a human donor with bladder cancer that responded to neoadjuvant chemotherapy.

The chain combines TRBV4-1 with TRBJ2-5; no clear D gene. CDR1 is MGHRA and CDR2 is YSYEKL in the germline V gene. V lost 0 bases and J lost 6, with 11 bases in between. CDR3 size: 14 residues. CDR3 sequence (DNA): TGCGCCAGCAGCCAAGAAGACTTCGAGAAGACCCAGTACTTC. As protein: CASSQEDFEKTQYF.

In its sample, this clonotype ranks as large. The chain is built from TRBV19 and TRBJ2-3, with D uncertain. There are 14 residues in the CDR3. CDR1 and CDR2 from the germline V gene are LNHDA and SQIVND (reference sequence). With 7 bases removed from V and 0 bases from J, the gap between germline ends came to 11 bases. CDR3 residues: CASKIDHSTDTQYF. The DNA of the CDR3 is TGTGCCAGTAAGATCGACCATAGCACAGATACGCAGTATTTT.

This clonotype is labeled medium-sized. This chain links TRBV19 with TRBJ2-1; D is tentatively TRBD1 or TRBD2 (5 bases each). The CDR3 spans 14 residues. CDR1 is LNHDA, CDR2 SQIVND, per germline (reference sequence). The V end was cut by 4 bases, the J end by 6 bases, with 13 bases between. The chain's CDR3 is CASSTRDLGNEQFF. The CDR3, as DNA: TGTGCCAGTAGTACACGGGACCTCGGCAATGAGCAGTTCTTC.

This clonotype has at least ten counts. The CDR3 here is CASSVQGKETQYF. CDR3 coding DNA: TGTGCCAGCAGCGTACAGGGGAAGGAGACCCAGTACTTC. The chain is built from TRBV5-5 and TRBJ2-5; 7 bases align to TRBD1. CDR1 and CDR2 from the germline V gene are SGHKS and YYEKEE (reference sequence). The CDR3 totals 13 residues. The V and J ends lost 4 bases and 5 bases, in that order; junction bases with no gene match: 5.

This clonotype was found many times. The chain couples TRBV7-2 to TRBJ2-7; the match to TRBD2 covers 7 bases. Germline values: CDR1 SGHTA, CDR2 FQGNSA. Trimming took 8 bases from V and 3 from J; bases not matched to a gene: 16. This CDR3 spans 16 amino acids. The chain's CDR3 is CASVRYRGVPLYEQYF. The CDR3 DNA reads as TGTGCCAGCGTGAGGTATCGGGGGGTACCCCTCTACGAGCAGTACTTC. The entire variable domain, with the rest obtained from reference TRBV7-2 and TRBJ2-7, is as follows: GAGVSQSPSNKVTEKGKDVELRCDPISGHTALYWYRQSLGQGLEFLIYFQGNSAPDKSGLPSDRFSAERTGGSVSTLTIQRTQQEDSAVYLCASVRYRGVPLYEQYFGPGTRLTVT.

This clonotype occurred many times. This rearrangement joins TRBV12-3 or TRBV12-4 to TRBJ1-2, with 7 bases identical to TRBD1. The V and J ends lost 3 bases and 6 bases, in that order; junction bases with no gene match: 7. The CDR3 contains 14 residues. DNA of the CDR3: TGTGCCAGCAGTTTTATGGTCAGGGGGGATGGCTACACCTTC. This translates into CASSFMVRGDGYTF.

This clonotype was observed many times. This sequence joins TRBV18 and TRBJ1-1; maybe TRBD1 (6 bases). Trimming cost V 2 bases and J 4 bases, with 8 bases left between them. The CDR3 is made up of 13 amino acids. Germline CDR1 and CDR2: KGHSH and LQKENI. DNA for the CDR3: TGTGCCAGCTCACCAACAGGGTTCACTGAAGCTTTCTTT. Translating it yields CASSPTGFTEAFF.

Judged by abundance, this clonotype is medium-sized (0.01 to 0.1%). The chain uses TRBV30 and TRBJ1-1; 7 positions agree with TRBD1. This CDR3 is built from 14 residues. Germline V gives CDR1 GTSNPN, CDR2 SVGIG (reference sequence). The V and J ends lost 2 bases and 0 bases, in that order; junction bases with no gene match: 3. CDR3 amino acids: CAWSLGQVNTEAFF. The CDR3 region has the DNA TGTGCCTGGAGTTTAGGACAGGTGAACACTGAAGCTTTCTTT.

This clonotype came up once. The chain employs TRBV20-1 and TRBJ2-5; D uncertain. CDR3 length: 13 residues. Germline V gene lookup returns CDR1 DFQATT and CDR2 SNEGSKA (reference sequence). V lost 7 bases to trimming and J lost 5 bases, with 17 bases between them. CDR3: CSVSGGPRETQYF. The CDR3 coding sequence is TGCAGTGTCTCTGGTGGGCCTCGGGAGACCCAGTACTTC.

This clonotype was detected ten times or more. This chain connects TRBV20-1 to TRBJ1-1; maybe TRBD1 (5 bases). Trimming shortened V by 0 bases and J by 1 base, and 12 bases separated the two germline ends. This CDR3 contains 15 residues. Germline CDR1 DFQATT, CDR2 SNEGSKA (reference sequence). The CDR3 DNA is TGCAGTGCTAGAGAACCGGGACGGACGAACACTGAAGCTTTCTTT. Protein: CSAREPGRTNTEAFF.

At least ten counts were recorded for this clonotype. The chain employs TRBV19 and TRBJ2-3, with TRBD1 identical over 8 bases. Germline CDR1 reads LNHDA; CDR2 reads SQIVND (reference sequence). Unmatched junction bases numbered 0, after V lost 6 bases and J lost 1 base. The CDR3 contains 13 residues. The DNA for the CDR3 is TGTGCCAGTAGGGACAGGGGCACAGATACGCAGTATTTT. As protein: CASRDRGTDTQYF.

This clonotype has at least ten counts. The chain combines TRBV19 with TRBJ2-7, with TRBD1 matching 10 bases. CDR3 length: 15 residues. The germline CDR1 and CDR2 sequences are LNHDA and SQIVND (reference sequence). Trimming at V came to 3 bases and at J to 2 bases, leaving 4 bases not matched to a gene. DNA for the CDR3: TGTGCCAGTAGTATTACCGGGACAGGGGCCTACGAGCAGTACTTC. Its translation is CASSITGTGAYEQYF.

This clonotype has at least ten counts. The chain has TRBV20-1 and TRBJ2-5; a possible D gene is TRBD2 (6 bases). The V end lost 4 bases, the J end lost 2 bases, and 8 bases lay between the germline ends. The length of the CDR3 is 12 residues. Germline CDR1 reads DFQATT; CDR2 reads SNEGSKA (reference sequence). CDR3 region: CSAISGQETQYF. Written as DNA, the CDR3 is TGCAGTGCTATTAGCGGTCAAGAGACCCAGTACTTC.

This clonotype was seen ten or more times. This chain uses TRBV10-3 with TRBJ2-7; possible D gene TRBD1, 6 bases. Per the germline V gene, CDR1 is ENHRY and CDR2 is SYGVKD. Between the trimmed V and J ends, which lost 3 bases and 2 bases, there was a span of 11 bases. The CDR3 is made up of 14 amino acids. CDR3 DNA: TGTGCCATCAGTGAATTGACAGGAACCTACGAGCAGTACTTC. Protein product: CAISELTGTYEQYF.

This clonotype has ten or more counts. The rearrangement links TRBV19 to TRBJ1-1, with unresolved D. Trimming left V 7 bases short and J 4 bases short, with 16 bases between. Per the germline V gene, CDR1 is LNHDA and CDR2 is SQIVND (reference sequence). The length of the CDR3 is 14 residues. CDR3: CASNPGGKGTEAFF. CDR3 nucleotides: TGTGCCAGTAACCCGGGAGGAAAGGGCACTGAAGCTTTCTTT. Using reference TRBV19 and TRBJ1-1 for the parts outside the CDR3, the full variable domain is DGGITQSPKYLFRKEGQNVTLSCEQNLNHDAMYWYRQDPGQGLRLIYYSQIVNDFQKGDIAEGYSVSREKKESFPLTVTSAQKNPTAFYLCASNPGGKGTEAFFGQGTRLTVV.

This clonotype was detected a few times. This chain connects TRBV5-4 to TRBJ2-5; D is tentatively TRBD1 or TRBD2 (5 bases each). Trimming took 2 bases from V and 7 from J, leaving 9 bases between them. Germline V gene lookup returns CDR1 SGHNT and CDR2 YYREEE (reference sequence). This CDR3 is 12 amino acids long. The DNA for the CDR3 is TGTGCCAGCAGCTTCAGGGACGGGACCCAGTACTTC. This sequence encodes CASSFRDGTQYF.

The chain is built from TRBV6-5 and TRBJ2-3; D uncertain. The germline V and J ends were trimmed by 2 bases and 2 bases, with 5 bases remaining between them. The CDR3 is 13 amino acids. The germline CDR1 and CDR2 sequences are MNHEY and SVGAGI. The CDR3 DNA reads as TGTGCCAGCAGTTACAGGGCCACAGATACGCAGTATTTT. The encoded protein is CASSYRATDTQYF.